This T cell receptor beta chain appears in the sequencing data of a study of T cell responses to AZD1222 COVID-19 vaccine (dated by TCRdb to the early 2020s). Regarding the study in general: A total of roughly 240 trial participants underwent TCR sequencing, of whom some 210 received two doses of AZD1222 and about 25 received two doses of the MenACWY control vaccine. Trial participants were enrolled into age subgroups of 18-55, 56-69 and 70-plus years, which contained around 150, 29 and 61 TCR-sequenced participants, respectively.

According to the study, the label for this sample's time point signals: about 28 days (+/-7) after the second vaccine dose. Because spike-specific TCR depth and breadth did not differ between the two schedules, AZD1222 recipients who got a second dose at roughly 4 weeks were pooled with those who got a second dose at roughly 12 weeks. Vaccinee samples came from UK trials COV001 and COV002, including a single-blind randomized controlled phase 2/3 trial of AZD1222 (ChAdOx1 nCoV-19) in healthy adults. Trial participant PBMC samples were collected at day 0 and day 28 after the second dose for TCRbeta chain sequencing. The CDR3 regions of human TCRbeta chains were subjected to immunosequencing. The published analysis was carried out like this. Repertoire TCRs were checked for matches against a reference library of SARS-CoV-2-specific TCRs that had been generated using the MIRA antigen-specificity platform. Breadth was defined as the fraction of unique TCRs that were SARS-CoV-2-associated. Depth was defined as the fraction of total T cells that were SARS-CoV-2-associated. Using the MIRA data, each spike-specific TCR was mapped to the spike region that the TCR reacts to and placed in a CD4 or CD8 class. Log10-transformed breadth and depth values were compared by one-way ANOVA with Sidak's multiple comparisons tests. This is the immuneACCESS table as TCRdb keeps it, with only in-frame sequences that have V and J called. A part of the clones is gone; compared with another copy, unresolved V genes explain less than half, and the rest is unexplained. That table supplies the V and J calls and clone size; D and trimming were determined from the DNA. Here the sample has about 93,000 clones; around 91% occur a single time. The ten largest clones take up about 2.5% of the sample.

The CDR3 covers 15 residues, taking in both the cysteine and the phenylalanine. This entry keeps only the CDR3 DNA: 45 bases, framed from base 1. CDR1 and CDR2 were assigned from the germline V gene as LGHNT and FRNRAP. A distance of 16 bases separates the germline ends of V and J, which lose 1 base and 7 bases respectively. What the work shows at the level of the full study, not this receptor alone: In the small 56-69-year group, the increase in depth fell short of significance, most likely because of low power. The whole spike protein was spanned by vaccine-associated CD4 TCRs, and dominant responses were seen in regions 160-218 and 743-854. Nearly half of unique spike-specific TCRs reportedly recognized epitopes outside regions mutated in the B.1.351 and B.1.1.7 variants. Conclusions about previously exposed vaccinees are limited, since just a handful of AZD1222 recipients were seropositive for SARS-CoV-2 at baseline. Spike-specific TCR breadth and depth rose significantly after two AZD1222 doses compared with day 0 and with MenACWY recipients. Participants were mostly white British and included more females than males, and it was suggested by the authors that clonal diversity may have been underestimated. No day 14 peak-response samples were available, so repertoires were characterized only after the peak T cell response.

A note on this clone: This receptor's antigen is unknown. Per-base quality was not reported, and no clone a single base away is much larger than it.

Recombination connected TRBV12-5 to TRBJ1-2; TRBD1 is possibly the D segment (5 matching bases). This clonotype was obtained from an adult who received the AZD1222 COVID-19 vaccine. Sequenced here: peripheral blood, sampled 28 days after the second AZD1222 dose. CDR3 region: CASGLGASEGTGYTF. The DNA reads TGTGCTAGTGGTTTGGGAGCCTCGGAGGGGACTGGCTACACCTTC.